Below are 32 T cell receptor beta chains sequenced from a single sample in a study of graft-versus-host responses after intestinal transplantation. The antigens of these receptors remain unknown. The data were produced by immunoSEQ multiplex PCR, yet TCRdb's version contains in-frame clones alone and is incomplete. The sample includes over 80,000 clones, 90% to 95% of them seen just once. The sequencing here drew on unstimulated CD4+ T cells sorted from spleen or lymph node cells, taken before transplant. Receptors were obtained from a human donor who was the organ donor for an intestinal transplant.

The V and J genes are TRBV30 and TRBJ2-2; TRBD2 aligns across 7 bases. The CDR3 loop spans 15 amino acids. Germline trimming cut 2 bases from V and 3 bases from J; bases unmatched to any gene: 6. Germline V gene lookup returns CDR1 GTSNPN and CDR2 SVGIG (reference sequence). The CDR3: CAWSPRRGYTGELFF. The CDR3 DNA reads TGTGCCTGGAGTCCAAGGCGGGGGTACACCGGGGAGCTGTTTTTT.

The chain links TRBV9 to TRBJ2-1; TRBD1 agrees at 7 bases. The CDR3 contains 15 residues. Trimming took 4 bases from V and 3 from J; bases not matched to a gene: 7. Germline loops: CDR1 SGDLS, CDR2 YYNGEE. CDR3 bases: TGTGCCAGCAGCACCCGACAGGGAGACTACAATGAGCAGTTCTTC. It translates to CASSTRQGDYNEQFF.

This clone was detected once. This chain joins TRBV19 and TRBJ2-2; unclear D gene. The CDR3 loop spans 13 amino acids. V was clipped by 2 bases and J by 4 bases, with 5 bases between them. The V gene's germline CDR1 is LNHDA and CDR2 SQIVND (reference sequence). The CDR3 nucleotides read TGTGCCAGTAGTATAAAGCGCACCGGGGAGCTGTTTTTT. Translation: CASSIKRTGELFF.

This chain links TRBV6-5 with TRBJ1-1; 7 bases line up with TRBD1. After removal of 4 bases from V and 4 bases from J, the junction contained 12 bases not matched to a gene. Germline values: CDR1 MNHEY, CDR2 SVGAGI. This CDR3 has 16 residues. The CDR3 bases are TGTGCCAGCAGTTCCCGCGAAGGGGGCGGAGGCACTGAAGCTTTCTTT. As protein: CASSSREGGGGTEAFF.

The rearrangement uses TRBV6-1 and TRBJ1-3; D call uncertain. Trimming cost V 6 bases and J 0 bases, with 12 bases left between them. There are 15 residues in the CDR3. CDR1 is MNHNS and CDR2 is SASEGT in the germline V gene. CDR3 amino acids: CASSPLVGSGNTIYF. CDR3 coding DNA: TGTGCCAGCAGCCCTTTAGTCGGCTCTGGAAACACCATATATTTT.

The chain has TRBV15 and TRBJ1-5; D is perhaps TRBD1 (6 bases). With 4 bases removed from V and 4 bases from J, the gap between germline ends came to 8 bases. The CDR3 sequence is 13 residues long. The germline V gene has CDR1 LNHNV and CDR2 YYDKDF (reference sequence). CDR3 in DNA: TGTGCCACCAGCAAACAGGGTAATCAGCCCCAGCATTTT. This sequence encodes CATSKQGNQPQHF.

This chain joins TRBV5-1 and TRBJ2-5; 7 bases are a match to TRBD2. There are 15 residues in the CDR3. Per germline, CDR1 SGHRS and CDR2 YFSETQ. Germline trimming cut 0 bases from V and 5 bases from J; bases unmatched to any gene: 7. The CDR3: CASSLVGGHTETQYF. In nucleotides, the CDR3 is TGCGCCAGCAGCTTGGTGGGAGGGCATACCGAGACCCAGTACTTC. Full variable domain (missing parts from reference TRBV5-1 and TRBJ2-5): KAGVTQTPRYLIKTRGQQVTLSCSPISGHRSVSWYQQTPGQGLQFLFEYFSETQRNKGNFPGRFSGRQFSNSRSEMNVSTLELGDSALYLCASSLVGGHTETQYFGPGTRLLVL.

V is TRBV27 and J is TRBJ1-1, with D tentatively TRBD1 (6 bases). Trimming removed 8 bases from V and 4 bases from J, with 14 bases in between. In germline, CDR1 is MNHEY, CDR2 SMNVEV (reference sequence). This CDR3 is 13 amino acids long. The CDR3 loop reads CASCRQASTEAFF. DNA for the CDR3: TGTGCCAGCTGCAGACAGGCGAGCACTGAAGCTTTCTTT.

The chain couples TRBV11-2 to TRBJ2-7, with 10 bases fitting TRBD1. This CDR3 has 16 amino acids. With 8 bases clipped from V and 2 bases from J, the junction kept 12 bases outside the gene matches. Germline V gene lookup returns CDR1 SGHAT and CDR2 FQNNGV. The CDR3 DNA reads TGTGCCAGCTCCCTAAGTGGGACAGGGGTCCCCTACGAGCAGTACTTC. As protein: CASSLSGTGVPYEQYF. The whole variable domain, filled in from reference TRBV11-2 and TRBJ2-7, reads EAGVAQSPRYKIIEKRQSVAFWCNPISGHATLYWYQQILGQGPKLLIQFQNNGVVDDSQLPKDRFSAERLKGVDSTLKIQPAKLEDSAVYLCASSLSGTGVPYEQYFGPGTRLTVT.

The V gene is TRBV5-4, the J gene TRBJ1-3; TRBD1 matches at 7 bases. The CDR3 contains 14 residues. Germline CDR1 is SGHNT and CDR2 is YYREEE (reference sequence). Germline trimming cut 4 bases from V and 3 bases from J; bases unmatched to any gene: 4. The CDR3 sequence: CASSRRQGGNTIYF. The CDR3, as DNA: TGTGCCAGCAGCCGACGACAGGGTGGAAACACCATATATTTT.

V is TRBV4-2 and J is TRBJ2-5, with a tentative D call TRBD2 (6 bases). The CDR3 extends over 14 amino acids. Germline V lookup: CDR1 LGHNA, CDR2 YNFKEQ. Trimming shortened V by 4 bases and J by 5 bases, and 14 bases separated the two germline ends. The CDR3 sequence is CASSLRVGRETQYF. The CDR3 region has the DNA TGTGCCAGCAGCCTCAGGGTTGGGAGGGAGACCCAGTACTTC.

V and J are TRBV6-6 and TRBJ1-2; no reliable D call. Germline values: CDR1 MNHNY, CDR2 SVGAGI (reference sequence). This CDR3 is 11 amino acids long. Trimming removed 6 bases from V and 3 bases from J, with 5 bases in between. For the CDR3, the DNA is TGTGCCAGCAGCCGCGACTATGGCTACACCTTC. Protein product: CASSRDYGYTF.

This rearrangement joins TRBV6-6 to TRBJ2-2, with a tentative D call TRBD2 (6 bases). This CDR3 has 16 amino acids. The germline V gene has CDR1 MNHNY and CDR2 SVGAGI (reference sequence). V lost 7 bases to trimming and J lost 0 bases, with 15 bases between them. CDR3 sequence (DNA): TGTGCCAGCACCCTGAAGGCGGGGACGAACACCGGGGAGCTGTTTTTT. Protein: CASTLKAGTNTGELFF.

The count of this clone is one. The V and J genes are TRBV7-9 and TRBJ1-4; a weak D match, TRBD1 (6 bases). CDR3 length: 15 residues. The germline CDR1 and CDR2 sequences are SEHNR and FQNEAQ (reference sequence). The V and J ends lost 2 bases and 8 bases respectively, with 15 bases between them. The CDR3 nucleotides read TGTGCCAGCAGCTTAAACGGGAGGGGGGCGGAAAAACTGTTTTTT. Translated, it gives CASSLNGRGAEKLFF.

CDR3 protein: CASSLQGKNIQYF. CDR3 coding DNA: TGTGCCAGCAGCTTACAGGGCAAAAACATTCAGTACTTC. The genes are TRBV7-9 and TRBJ2-4, with D possibly TRBD1 on 5 matching bases. Trimming removed 2 bases from V and 3 bases from J, with 5 bases in between. CDR1 and CDR2 from the germline V gene are SEHNR and FQNEAQ (reference sequence). The CDR3 totals 13 residues.

This clone was seen once. The rearrangement links TRBV19 to TRBJ1-4, with 10 positions matching TRBD1. Looked up from germline, CDR1 is LNHDA and CDR2 is SQIVND (reference sequence). This CDR3 is 16 amino acids long. Trimming at V came to 0 bases and at J to 8 bases, leaving 6 bases not matched to a gene. The CDR3 is CASSIEAGTGDEKLFF. The CDR3 coding sequence is TGTGCCAGTAGTATAGAAGCCGGGACAGGGGACGAAAAACTGTTTTTT.

J is TRBJ1-2 and V is TRBV4-3; 9 nucleotides line up with TRBD1. The CDR3 totals 15 residues. The V gene's germline CDR1 is LGHNA and CDR2 YSLEER. V shed 4 bases and J 4 bases; nucleotides not matched to a gene: 7. The CDR3 DNA sequence: TGCGCCAGCAGCCGGGGACAGGGACCGTTCTATGGCTACACCTTC. This gives the protein CASSRGQGPFYGYTF.

The rearrangement links TRBV2 to TRBJ1-2; D ambiguous. The germline V gene has CDR1 SNHLY and CDR2 FYNNEI. Trimming cost V 1 base and J 4 bases, with 4 bases left between them. The CDR3 extends over 12 amino acids. In DNA, the CDR3 is TGTGCCAGCAGTGAAGACAGCTATGGCTACACCTTC. It codes for CASSEDSYGYTF.

The chain employs TRBV6-6 and TRBJ1-1; D remains unclear. Germline V CDR1 and CDR2: MNHNY, SVGAGI (reference sequence). This CDR3 has 13 residues. V lost 3 bases and J 10 bases, leaving 15 bases between the germline ends. The CDR3, as DNA: TGTGCCAGCAGTTATTCGGGAGCTTCACGAGCTTTCTTT. Its translation is CASSYSGASRAFF.

The rearrangement uses TRBV4-3 and TRBJ2-7; TRBD1 matches 9 bases. Germline CDR1 LGHNA, CDR2 YSLEER. The CDR3 is 15 residues long. The junction had 6 bases not matched to a gene; V was cut back by 1 base and J by 5 bases. The CDR3 is CASSQVSGTGNEQYF. For the CDR3, the DNA is TGCGCCAGCAGCCAAGTATCCGGGACAGGGAACGAGCAGTACTTC.

The chain links TRBV4-2 to TRBJ1-5, with TRBD1 identical over 9 bases. CDR3 length: 18 residues. Losses at the gene ends were 0 bases for V and 6 bases for J; bases not matched to a gene: 12. Germline V gene sequence: CDR1 LGHNA, CDR2 YNFKEQ. The CDR3 region has the DNA TGTGCCAGCAGCCAAGATTTGTGGACAGGGGCCCGGGGTCAGCCCCAGCATTTT. It is translated as CASSQDLWTGARGQPQHF.

The genes are TRBV7-3 and TRBJ2-5; 8 nucleotides line up with TRBD1. The CDR3 is made up of 14 amino acids. J gave up 5 bases and V 5 bases, and 7 bases lay outside the gene matches. Germline V gene sequence: CDR1 SGHTA, CDR2 FQGTGA. The CDR3 is CASSPQGAGETQYF. The DNA of the CDR3 is TGTGCCAGCAGCCCCCAGGGGGCGGGGGAGACCCAGTACTTC.

This clone was detected only a few times. This rearrangement joins TRBV14 to TRBJ1-2; 8 positions agree with TRBD1. Trimming removed 0 bases from V and 8 bases from J; junction bases left unmatched: 8. CDR1 is SGHDN, CDR2 FVKESK, per germline. The CDR3 consists of 15 residues. The CDR3 sequence: CASSQDRTGRGGYTF. DNA of the CDR3: TGTGCCAGCAGCCAAGACCGGACAGGGCGGGGCGGCTACACCTTC.

This clone was detected once. The gene calls are TRBV5-6 and TRBJ1-5; D might be TRBD1 (6 bases). V was clipped by 0 bases and J by 6 bases, with 13 bases between them. CDR1 is SGHDT, CDR2 YYEEEE, per germline. The CDR3 extends over 15 amino acids. The CDR3 region has the DNA TGTGCCAGCAGCTTGGCTAGTGCCAGGGGTCAGCCCCAGCATTTT. Encoded protein: CASSLASARGQPQHF.

This chain connects TRBV5-4 to TRBJ2-5; the match to TRBD2 covers 12 bases. The CDR3 is made up of 15 amino acids. Germline V lookup: CDR1 SGHNT, CDR2 YYREEE (reference sequence). V lost 5 bases to trimming and J lost 6 bases; unmatched junction nucleotides: 8. Written as DNA, the CDR3 is TGTGCCAGCAGGTCTAGCGGGGGGGCTATAAAGACCCAGTACTTC. Translating gives CASRSSGGAIKTQYF.

This clone was counted once. The V and J genes are TRBV18 and TRBJ2-3; maybe TRBD2 (5 bases). The V gene lost 5 bases and the J gene lost 5 bases, with 23 bases spanning the gap. CDR3 size: 17 residues. Germline V CDR1 and CDR2: KGHSH, LQKENI. In DNA form, the CDR3 reads TGTGCCAGCTCAGCCCTCCGGAGGCCTTCCGCCGGAGATACGCAGTATTTT. Protein: CASSALRRPSAGDTQYF.

This rearrangement joins TRBV7-9 to TRBJ1-1; no definite D call. CDR3 length: 11 amino acids. The germline V gene has CDR1 SEHNR and CDR2 FQNEAQ (reference sequence). Trimming removed 5 bases from V and 5 bases from J, with 6 bases in between. The CDR3 loop is CASSHMTEAFF. DNA for the CDR3: TGTGCCAGCAGCCACATGACTGAAGCTTTCTTT.

This clone appeared a single time. The rearrangement uses TRBV27 and TRBJ2-7; TRBD1 is a possible D gene (5 bases). Trimming stripped 8 bases from V and 2 bases from J, with 10 bases between. This CDR3 is 12 amino acids long. CDR1 is MNHEY and CDR2 is SMNVEV in the germline V gene (reference sequence). This chain's CDR3 is CASRRGPYEQYF. The CDR3 region has the DNA TGTGCCAGCCGAAGGGGTCCCTACGAGCAGTACTTC.

J is TRBJ2-1 and V is TRBV7-9; tentatively, D is TRBD1 (6 bases). Germline values: CDR1 SEHNR, CDR2 FQNEAQ (reference sequence). V lost 5 bases, J lost 5 bases, and 13 bases lay in between. The length of the CDR3 is 14 residues. DNA of the CDR3: TGTGCCAGCAGCACCACCTGGACAGACAATGAGCAGTTCTTC. This translates into CASSTTWTDNEQFF.

This chain connects TRBV5-6 to TRBJ2-6, with 7 bases fitting TRBD1. The CDR3 length is 17 residues. Germline CDR1 reads SGHDT; CDR2 reads YYEEEE. The ends lost 4 bases at V and 2 bases at J; junction bases unmatched: 9. The CDR3 coding sequence is TGTGCCAGCAGCCCGACAGGGAAACTAACTGGGGCCAACGTCCTGACTTTC. The encoded protein is CASSPTGKLTGANVLTF.

As regards this clone: Other DNA sequences of this sample code for an identical CDR3. The rearrangement joins TRBV9 to TRBJ2-1; D remains unclear. Per the germline V gene, CDR1 is SGDLS and CDR2 is YYNGEE. V was clipped by 2 bases and J by 3 bases, with 6 bases between them. CDR3 length: 13 amino acids. CDR3 protein: CASSVGSYNEQFF. CDR3 bases: TGTGCCAGCAGCGTTGGCAGCTACAATGAGCAGTTCTTC. Filled out from reference TRBV9 and TRBJ2-1, the complete variable domain reads DSGVTQTPKHLITATGQRVTLRCSPRSGDLSVYWYQQSLDQGLQFLIQYYNGEERAKGNILERFSAQQFPDLHSELNLSSLELGDSALYFCASSVGSYNEQFFGPGTRLTVL.

The chain is built from TRBV7-2 and TRBJ2-3; 9 bases fit TRBD2. This CDR3 region has 13 residues. With 3 bases clipped from V and 9 bases from J, the junction kept 4 bases outside the gene matches. Looked up from germline, CDR1 is SGHTA and CDR2 is FQGNSA. The CDR3 protein is CASSFGGGETQYF. The CDR3 nucleotides read TGTGCCAGCAGCTTCGGCGGGGGGGAGACGCAGTATTTT.